This T cell receptor (beta chain) comes out of a study of shared clonotypes between healthy human individuals. General study findings and limits: Measured sharing among donors was expected to vary with sequencing depth.

A remark on this clone: Its antigen remains unidentified.

Produced via immunoSEQ multiplex PCR; TCRdb's table is partial and in-frame only. The sample contains more than 400,000 clones, around 73% of which appear only once. This CDR3 has 15 amino acids. V lost 8 bases and J lost 5; bases outside the gene matches: 9. Germline CDR1 and CDR2: MNHEY and SMNVEV (reference sequence). The chain carries TRBV27 and TRBJ2-5, with 12 positions matching TRBD1. The material sequenced was PBMCs. This TCR was recovered from a woman between 40 and 55 years old in good health. Some clones in this sample may be carry-over from other donors' samples. The CDR3 protein is CASRPGTGGWETQYF. The DNA for the CDR3 is TGTGCCAGCCGTCCCGGGACAGGGGGCTGGGAGACCCAGTACTTC.